This TCR beta chain was identified during a study of T cell repertoires in cytomegalovirus infection. Whole-study context: Researchers turned to recently identified HLA-C-restricted CMV epitopes as well as well-studied HLA-B-restricted ones. Both CMV infection and a matching HLA type were indicated by public TCR beta signatures.

As for this clonotype: Its antigen remains unidentified.

TCRdb passed the reads through MiXCR, listing each CDR3 protein once. The table lists roughly 860,000 distinct CDR3 sequences, around a third of them singletons, with around 11% in the top ten. Whole-study results and caveats: Cumulative public TCR beta family frequency identified carriers of CMV plus the relevant HLA. HLA-C-restricted CMV-specific TCR beta clonotypes were dominant in the ex vivo response.

V was trimmed by 7 bases and J by 5 bases, leaving 14 bases between them. The CDR3 is 14 residues long. Germline CDR1 and CDR2: MNHEY and SVGEGT. The TCR sequence derives from a human donor in good health (CMV status not recorded). Some clones in this sample may be carry-over from other donors' samples. Sequencing used cultured CD8+ T cells from PBMCs, obtained from culture after CMV antigen stimulation. The chain joins TRBV6-2 or TRBV6-3 to TRBJ2-2; tentatively, D is TRBD1 or TRBD2 (6 bases each). The CDR3 region is CASNLGGSTGELFF. The CDR3 nucleotides are TGTGCCAGCAACTTAGGGGGGTCGACCGGGGAGCTGTTTTTT.